This T cell receptor (beta chain) appears in the sequencing data of a study of T-cell reconstitution after alpha-beta-depleted transplantation in children (dated by TCRdb to about 2016). Regarding the research as a whole: Using TCR repertoire profiling, the study followed T-cell immune reconstitution in a quantitative way in children after TCRalphabeta/CD19-depleted allogeneic hematopoietic cell transplantation.

Taken with the paper, the label for treatment or condition translates to: allogeneic hematopoietic cell transplantation with graft depleted of TCRalphabeta T cells and CD19 B cells. The transplant recipients were children given TCRalphabeta/CD19-depleted allogeneic hematopoietic cell grafts. The method was PCR. Sequencing used an Illumina HiSeq 2500. To normalize quantification of the TCRbeta repertoire, the TCR libraries were built with molecular barcoding that relied on unique molecular identifiers. TCRdb's own reprocessing of the public reads used fastp at Q25 and MiXCR and kept productive beta chains. Entries that share a CDR3 protein sequence are merged under the most common genes and DNA. Counted in this sample were 400,000 to 450,000 distinct CDR3 sequences; 43% of them appeared once. In total, the top ten clones hold about 30% of the sample. Overall study results and their limits: About two months after transplant, the apparently early recovery of alphabetaT-cell counts reportedly depended on just several hundred clones that had expanded rapidly and came from non-depleted graft cells. Over subsequent months, a decline in hyperexpanded clone frequencies was noted, and after one year, T-cell counts and TCRbeta diversity were mostly ascribed to newly produced T cells. In some patients, high TCRbeta diversity at day 60 was attributed to recipient T cells and intrathymic progenitors that had survived conditioning.

To note about this clonotype: Its antigen is unknown. No per-base quality is available; no much larger clone lies one base away.

The CDR3 measures 15 amino acids from cysteine to phenylalanine. Only CDR3 DNA is held: 45 bases, read in frame from base 1. V lost 2 bases and J lost 5 bases; the stretch between them is 15 bases long. The receptor was isolated from a girl aged 2 to 9 with aplastic anemia, due to receive a stem cell transplant. The sequence links TRBV12-3 or TRBV12-4 to TRBJ2-5; the D region is possibly TRBD1 or TRBD2, each matching across 5 bases. The source material was PBMCs, sampled before TCRalphabeta/CD19-depleted stem cell transplant. CDR3 region: CASSLKGTGRETQYF. The sequenced DNA is TGTGCCAGCAGTTTAAAGGGTACGGGGCGGGAGACCCAGTACTTC.